This T cell receptor (beta chain) emerged from a study of T-cell memory formation after mild COVID-19. About the study: Across donors, TCR clusters were largely donor specific.

After 5'RACE with constant-segment primers, TCR alpha and TCR beta cDNA libraries carrying sample barcodes and UMIs were obtained. TCRdb reanalysed the 5' RACE reads using MiXCR and keeps one entry per CDR3 protein. This repertoire shows about 430,000 distinct CDR3 sequences, less than 25% found once; its top ten account for 8.8%. As concerns this clonotype: Its antigen remains unknown.

Study-level points and caveats: Clones shrinking between day 15 and 85 showed a balanced CD4/CD8 split, and those that grew later tilted toward CD4+.

Germline-derived CDR1 and CDR2 are SGHVS and FQNEAQ. The length of the CDR3 is 14 residues. V shed 0 bases and J shed 5 bases, with 7 bases lying between them. The sequenced material came from PBMCs or a T cell subset sorted from them (not recorded which). The genes are TRBV7-8 and TRBJ2-2; D is unresolved. This receptor was identified in an adult woman who had mild COVID-19 (a few samples of this study predate the infection). Cell type and time point are not known. The CDR3 loop is CASSLALRTGELFF. The CDR3 DNA follows: TGTGCCAGCAGCTTAGCGCTAAGGACCGGGGAGCTGTTTTTT. Based on the CDR3 plus reference TRBV7-8 and TRBJ2-2, the full variable domain is GAGVSQSPRYKVAKRGQDVALRCDPISGHVSLFWYQQALGQGPEFLTYFQNEAQLDKSGLPSDRFFAERPEGSVSTLKIQRTQQEDSAVYLCASSLALRTGELFFGEGSRLTVL.